The 10 T cell receptor beta chains below were found in one sample sequenced in a study of blood T cell repertoires in COVID-19. Assay used: immunoSEQ multiplex PCR; TCRdb lists only in-frame clones, some missing. This table has approximately 200,000 clones, about 80% appearing once. The sample was PBMCs or T cells enriched from blood (not recorded which). All receptors come from a woman in her forties with acute COVID-19.

This chain links TRBV9 with TRBJ2-1; 11 positions match TRBD2. The germline V gene encodes CDR1 SGDLS and CDR2 YYNGEE. The CDR3 has 17 residues. V was clipped by 3 bases and J by 9 bases; unmatched bases: 14. DNA of the CDR3: TGTGCCAGCAGCGACCTACTCACTAGCGGGGGACAAGGTGAGCAGTTCTTC. Amino acid sequence: CASSDLLTSGGQGEQFF.

The V gene is TRBV27, the J gene TRBJ1-2; 10 positions match TRBD1. The CDR3 spans 17 residues. Germline loops: CDR1 MNHEY, CDR2 SMNVEV (reference sequence). V lost 1 base, J lost 4 bases, and 9 bases stayed unmatched. CDR3 in amino acids: CASSLYFRQGAVYGYTF. DNA for the CDR3: TGTGCCAGCAGTTTATATTTTAGACAGGGGGCGGTCTATGGCTACACCTTC.

The chain links TRBV6-5 to TRBJ2-2; 7 nucleotides match TRBD1. Trimming at V came to 6 bases and at J to 4 bases, leaving 5 bases not matched to a gene. There are 14 residues in the CDR3. Germline CDR1 reads MNHEY; CDR2 reads SVGAGI. CDR3 bases: TGTGCCAGCAGGAGACAGGGCCCCACCGGGGAGCTGTTTTTT. This codes for CASRRQGPTGELFF.

The chain combines TRBV6-5 with TRBJ2-5; 7 bases are a match to TRBD1. The CDR3 consists of 14 residues. Germline V gene sequence: CDR1 MNHEY, CDR2 SVGAGI. V shed 6 bases, J shed 4 bases, and the junction held 8 bases outside the gene matches. CDR3 nucleotide sequence: TGTGCCAGCAGACCCTTGACAGGGATAGAGACCCAGTACTTC. It yields the protein CASRPLTGIETQYF.

The CDR3 DNA follows: TGTGCCTTTGTACCAGTGACAGGGAACACTGAAGCTTTCTTT. Translated, it gives CAFVPVTGNTEAFF. The chain employs TRBV7-3 and TRBJ1-1; D is possibly TRBD1 (6 bases). Trimming shortened V by 11 bases and J by 1 base, and 17 bases separated the two germline ends. Germline V CDR1 and CDR2: SGHTA, FQGTGA. The CDR3 has 14 residues.

The rearrangement uses TRBV24-1 and TRBJ1-1; 8 bases are shared with TRBD1. V lost 3 bases, J lost 7 bases, and 6 bases stayed unmatched. This CDR3 contains 14 residues. The V gene's germline CDR1 is KGHDR and CDR2 SFDVKD. CDR3 sequence: CATSDGRGQNEAFF. The CDR3 DNA sequence: TGTGCCACCAGTGATGGCAGGGGGCAGAATGAAGCTTTCTTT.

This chain joins TRBV6-5 and TRBJ2-7; 9 nucleotides match TRBD1. Germline assignment: CDR1 MNHEY and CDR2 SVGAGI. The CDR3 loop spans 15 amino acids. V lost 2 bases, J lost 2 bases, and 4 bases stayed unmatched. CDR3 DNA: TGTGCCAGCAGTTACGGAGACAGGGGGACCTACGAGCAGTACTTC. Its protein is CASSYGDRGTYEQYF.

This clone has ten or more counts. The chain has TRBV19 and TRBJ2-2; D is ambiguous. Per germline, CDR1 LNHDA and CDR2 SQIVND (reference sequence). V was clipped by 0 bases and J by 5 bases, with 7 bases between them. The CDR3 spans 14 residues. DNA for the CDR3: TGTGCCAGTAGTATAGACTCAGTAACCGGGGAGCTGTTTTTT. Its protein product is CASSIDSVTGELFF.

The rearrangement joins TRBV7-2 to TRBJ2-7; tentative D call: TRBD2 (7 bases). The CDR3 covers 16 residues. The germline V and J ends were trimmed by 5 bases and 4 bases, with 21 bases remaining between them. Looked up from germline, CDR1 is SGHTA and CDR2 is FQGNSA. In DNA form, the CDR3 reads TGTGCCAGCAGCAACAGGGTAGGGACGGGGGGATACGAGCAGTACTTC. It specifies CASSNRVGTGGYEQYF.

The chain is built from TRBV30 and TRBJ1-4; TRBD1 aligns across 10 bases. The length of the CDR3 is 14 residues. Germline V lookup: CDR1 GTSNPN, CDR2 SVGIG (reference sequence). The V and J ends lost 5 bases and 10 bases, in that order; junction bases with no gene match: 10. CDR3 DNA sequence: TGTGCCTGGGGGACCGGGACAGGGGACGGAAAACTGTTTTTT. It is translated as CAWGTGTGDGKLFF.